The rows below give T cell receptor beta chains drawn from one sample of a study of blood T cell repertoires in COVID-19. Here immunoSEQ multiplex PCR was the method, and the copy in TCRdb shows in-frame clones only, minus some. Found here are 200,000 to 250,000 clones, about 82% of them singletons; the top ten hold 5% to 6.5%. Sequenced input: peripheral blood. These receptors all stem from a man in his fifties with COVID-19, enrolled during active disease. Each CDR3 is given with its conserved first and last residue. D genes are given only for firm matches. For some rows the clone size is stated as once, few or many, or as a class when expanded; others skip it.

J gene: TRBJ2-5
clone size: NA
V gene: TRBV29-1
D gene: TRBD2
CDR3 DNA: TGCAGCGTCCGACTAGCGGGTCTCTTAAAGACCCAGTACTTC
CDR3 protein: CSVRLAGLLKTQYF

J gene: TRBJ2-7
clone size: NA
V gene: TRBV11-2
D gene: NA
CDR3 DNA: TGTGCCAGCAGCTTAACCGACCAGGGGACCTACGAGCAGTACTTC
CDR3 protein: CASSLTDQGTYEQYF

J gene: TRBJ2-3
clone size: NA
V gene: TRBV7-9
D gene: TRBD2
CDR3 DNA: TGTGCCAGCAGCCCTGTTTTTGGCGGGGGGGCCCCTGATACGCAGTATTTT
CDR3 protein: CASSPVFGGGAPDTQYF

J gene: TRBJ1-3
clone size: few
V gene: TRBV9
D gene: NA
CDR3 DNA: TGTGCCAGCACCTTAGGGGGGGCGACGGGAAACACCATATATTTT
CDR3 protein: CASTLGGATGNTIYF

J gene: TRBJ2-5
clone size: once
V gene: TRBV5-1
D gene: NA
CDR3 DNA: TGCGCCAGCAGCAAACGGGACTTTCAAGAGACCCAGTACTTC
CDR3 protein: CASSKRDFQETQYF

J gene: TRBJ2-5
clone size: NA
V gene: TRBV5-1
D gene: TRBD2
CDR3 DNA: TGCGCCAGCAGCCCCATGACTAGCGGGGGGGCAAAGGAGACCCAGTACTTC
CDR3 protein: CASSPMTSGGAKETQYF

J gene: TRBJ2-5
clone size: once
V gene: TRBV6-5
D gene: NA
CDR3 DNA: TGTGCCAGCAGTTACTCCAAGAGGGGGGAGACCCAGTACTTC
CDR3 protein: CASSYSKRGETQYF

J gene: TRBJ2-7
clone size: NA
V gene: TRBV6-2/TRBV6-3
D gene: NA
CDR3 DNA: TGTGCCAGCAGTTCCATCGTTCAGTCCTACGAGCAGTACTTC
CDR3 protein: CASSSIVQSYEQYF

J gene: TRBJ2-2
clone size: NA
V gene: TRBV7-2
D gene: TRBD1
CDR3 DNA: TGTGCCAGCAGCTTAGGGACAGGGGGCGCAATCGGGGAGCTGTTTTTT
CDR3 protein: CASSLGTGGAIGELFF

J gene: TRBJ1-2
clone size: NA
V gene: TRBV25-1
D gene: NA
CDR3 DNA: TGTGCCAGCAGTTACATAGTGGAGGATTCCTACACCTTC
CDR3 protein: CASSYIVEDSYTF

J gene: TRBJ1-3
clone size: NA
V gene: TRBV5-8
D gene: TRBD1
CDR3 DNA: TGTGCCAGCAGCTTCAGTGGGCGGACAGGGGGCGGAAACACCATATATTTT
CDR3 protein: CASSFSGRTGGGNTIYF

J gene: TRBJ2-7
clone size: NA
V gene: TRBV2
D gene: NA
CDR3 DNA: TGTGCCAGTAGAGGTCGGTTAGCGGAATCCTACGAGCAGTACTTC
CDR3 protein: CASRGRLAESYEQYF

J gene: TRBJ2-2
clone size: NA
V gene: TRBV11-3
D gene: NA
CDR3 DNA: TGTGCCAGCAGCTCGTGGTACGGGTTCGGGGAGCTGTTTTTT
CDR3 protein: CASSSWYGFGELFF

J gene: TRBJ2-7
clone size: NA
V gene: TRBV6-6
D gene: NA
CDR3 DNA: TGTGCCAGCAGAAAACAGTCCTACGAGCAGTACTTC
CDR3 protein: CASRKQSYEQYF

J gene: TRBJ1-5
clone size: NA
V gene: TRBV11-2
D gene: NA
CDR3 DNA: TGTGCCAGCAGCCCCGAGGTCGGTCAGCCCCAGCATTTT
CDR3 protein: CASSPEVGQPQHF

J gene: TRBJ2-7
clone size: NA
V gene: TRBV30
D gene: NA
CDR3 DNA: TGTGCCTGGACGCCCCTGAGCGGCGGTAAATGGTACGAGCAGTACTTC
CDR3 protein: CAWTPLSGGKWYEQYF

J gene: TRBJ2-3
clone size: NA
V gene: TRBV6-2/TRBV6-3
D gene: TRBD2
CDR3 DNA: TGTGCCAGCAGTTTAGCGGGGGGGCGAATAGATACGCAGTATTTT
CDR3 protein: CASSLAGGRIDTQYF

J gene: TRBJ1-6
clone size: NA
V gene: TRBV19
D gene: NA
CDR3 DNA: TGTGCCAGTAGGGAGCACTCTAATTCACCCCTCCACTTT
CDR3 protein: CASREHSNSPLHF

J gene: TRBJ2-1
clone size: NA
V gene: TRBV7-2
D gene: NA
CDR3 DNA: TGTGCCAGCAGCCCCGTAGGGGGTGAGCAGTTCTTC
CDR3 protein: CASSPVGGEQFF

J gene: TRBJ2-6
clone size: NA
V gene: TRBV19
D gene: TRBD1
CDR3 DNA: TGTGCCAGTAGGTTGGGACAGGGGGCGCTCGGGGCCAACGTCCTGACTTTC
CDR3 protein: CASRLGQGALGANVLTF

J gene: TRBJ2-7
clone size: NA
V gene: TRBV24-1
D gene: TRBD1
CDR3 DNA: TGTGCCACCAGTGATTTCCAGGGGGCGCAGTACTTC
CDR3 protein: CATSDFQGAQYF

J gene: TRBJ2-2
clone size: NA
V gene: TRBV7-8
D gene: TRBD1
CDR3 DNA: TGTGCCAGCAGCCAGACAGGGGGCGCTTCCGGGGAGCTGTTTTTT
CDR3 protein: CASSQTGGASGELFF

J gene: TRBJ1-2
clone size: NA
V gene: TRBV3-1/TRBV3-2
D gene: NA
CDR3 DNA: TGTGCCAGCAGCCAAGGAGTGGGCGGGGATGGCTACACCTTC
CDR3 protein: CASSQGVGGDGYTF

J gene: TRBJ1-2
clone size: large
V gene: TRBV4-3
D gene: NA
CDR3 DNA: TGCGCCAGCAGCTTAAACCCGGGAAGTACTGGCTACACCTTC
CDR3 protein: CASSLNPGSTGYTF

J gene: TRBJ2-4
clone size: NA
V gene: TRBV18
D gene: NA
CDR3 DNA: TGTGCCAGCTCACCTGAGACAGGTGTTACGGGTGCCAAAAACATTCAGTACTTC
CDR3 protein: CASSPETGVTGAKNIQYF

J gene: TRBJ1-3
clone size: once
V gene: TRBV4-1
D gene: NA
CDR3 DNA: TGCGCCAGCAGCCAAGACGGAGGGTTCGTCTCTGGAAACACCATATATTTT
CDR3 protein: CASSQDGGFVSGNTIYF

J gene: TRBJ1-1
clone size: NA
V gene: TRBV27
D gene: NA
CDR3 DNA: TGTGCCACACGGTTTGGGGGGATGAACACTGAAGCTTTCTTT
CDR3 protein: CATRFGGMNTEAFF

J gene: TRBJ2-7
clone size: NA
V gene: TRBV7-7
D gene: NA
CDR3 DNA: TGTGCTAGCAGTTCGTACGGACCAGGCGGGGAGCAGTACTTC
CDR3 protein: CASSSYGPGGEQYF

J gene: TRBJ1-5
clone size: NA
V gene: TRBV30
D gene: NA
CDR3 DNA: TGTGCCTGGAGCCGGGATAGCAATCAGCCCCAGCATTTT
CDR3 protein: CAWSRDSNQPQHF

J gene: TRBJ2-1
clone size: NA
V gene: TRBV2
D gene: NA
CDR3 DNA: TGTGCCAGCAGCCTGGGCCAGGGGTTCCATGAGCAGTTCTTC
CDR3 protein: CASSLGQGFHEQFF

J gene: TRBJ2-1
clone size: once
V gene: TRBV20-1
D gene: NA
CDR3 DNA: TGCAGTGCTAGTCAGTCTTACAATGAGCAGTTCTTC
CDR3 protein: CSASQSYNEQFF

J gene: TRBJ2-7
clone size: NA
V gene: TRBV3-1/TRBV3-2
D gene: NA
CDR3 DNA: TGTGCCAGCAGGGGGGGAAACTCCTACGAGCAGTACTTC
CDR3 protein: CASRGGNSYEQYF

J gene: TRBJ2-7
clone size: NA
V gene: TRBV10-3
D gene: NA
CDR3 DNA: TGTGCCATCAGTGAGTCAGCTCTAGGGGATCTCGAGCAGTACTTC
CDR3 protein: CAISESALGDLEQYF

J gene: TRBJ2-1
clone size: NA
V gene: TRBV2
D gene: NA
CDR3 DNA: TGTGCCAGCAGTGCGGAGTCTCCCGGGAACAATGAGCAGTTCTTC
CDR3 protein: CASSAESPGNNEQFF

J gene: TRBJ1-5
clone size: NA
V gene: TRBV15
D gene: NA
CDR3 DNA: TGTGCCACCAGCAGAGAGCCTAACGGCAATCAGCCCCAGCATTTT
CDR3 protein: CATSREPNGNQPQHF

J gene: TRBJ2-5
clone size: NA
V gene: TRBV3-1/TRBV3-2
D gene: TRBD1
CDR3 DNA: TGTGCCAGCACCCACCTCCAGGGGGTGCGTGAGACCCAGTACTTC
CDR3 protein: CASTHLQGVRETQYF

J gene: TRBJ1-2
clone size: NA
V gene: TRBV7-2
D gene: NA
CDR3 DNA: TGTGCCAGCAGCTCCGCTTTGAGGGGCTACACCTTC
CDR3 protein: CASSSALRGYTF

J gene: TRBJ2-3
clone size: NA
V gene: TRBV4-2
D gene: TRBD2
CDR3 DNA: TGTGCCAGCAGCCAAGAAGTAGCGGGGGCCACAGATACGCAGTATTTT
CDR3 protein: CASSQEVAGATDTQYF

J gene: TRBJ1-1
clone size: NA
V gene: TRBV19
D gene: TRBD1
CDR3 DNA: TGTGCCAGTAGGAGGGACAGGGTGGTGAACACTGAAGCTTTCTTT
CDR3 protein: CASRRDRVVNTEAFF

J gene: TRBJ2-2
clone size: NA
V gene: TRBV27
D gene: NA
CDR3 DNA: TGTGCCAGCAGTTATCCTACAGGGGGGAGGGGGCACACCGGGGAGCTGTTTTTT
CDR3 protein: CASSYPTGGRGHTGELFF

J gene: TRBJ2-2
clone size: NA
V gene: TRBV11-1
D gene: TRBD2
CDR3 DNA: TGTGCCAGCAGCTTGTGGACTAGCTTAGCCGGGGAGCTGTTTTTT
CDR3 protein: CASSLWTSLAGELFF